This TCR beta chain was retrieved from a study of a mutant IDH1 vaccine in newly diagnosed glioma. Study-wide context: Administration of eight vaccinations to patients took place in weeks 1, 3, 5, 7, 11, 15, 19, 23. Vaccine dosing followed radiotherapy by 4-6 weeks, or accompanied temozolomide cycles. Study findings and constraints: Pseudoprogression apparently tracked independently of changes in top peripheral T cell clonotypes.

Deletions cut 10 bases from V and 5 bases from J, with 17 bases between. The CDR3 covers 13 residues. Germline CDR1 SNHLY, CDR2 FYNNEI. TCRdb's copy holds only in-frame clones and misses some; the assay was immunoSEQ multiplex PCR. The sample holds fewer than 100,000 clones, roughly 90% seen once. As for this clone: Its antigen remains unknown.

Time point in this sample: week 5, during vaccination. A 20-mer mutant IDH1 peptide at 300 ug was injected subcutaneously with topical imiquimod. The donor cohort comprised cases of new WHO grade 3 or 4 IDH1-mutant, ATRX-lost astrocytoma. This receptor was identified in a woman aged 45-65 years with glioma. The source was PBMCs, collected from a glioma patient whose treatment included an IDH1 peptide vaccine. The chain is built from TRBV2 and TRBJ2-5; unclear D gene. In nucleotides, the CDR3 is TGTGCCACCCCCTTGAGCCCTAGGGAGACCCAGTACTTC. It codes for CATPLSPRETQYF.